One sample yielded the 2 T cell receptor beta chains listed below, sequenced in a study of blood T cell repertoires in COVID-19. This table comes from immunoSEQ multiplex PCR, and its TCRdb copy is limited to in-frame clones, with some not included. The table records under 250,000 clones, less than 90% of them present only once. The source material was peripheral blood. All receptors derive from a woman between 65 and 79 years old with active or convalescent COVID-19.

V gene TRBV5-8 combines with J gene TRBJ1-5; D is perhaps TRBD1 (5 bases). CDR3 size: 16 residues. Trimming removed 3 bases from V and 4 bases from J, with 17 bases in between. Germline V gene lookup returns CDR1 SGHTS and CDR2 YDEGEE. The CDR3 sequence: CASSSGSWGRNQPQHF. The CDR3 nucleotides read TGTGCCAGCAGCTCCGGGAGTTGGGGGAGAAATCAGCCCCAGCATTTT.

The CDR3, as DNA: TGTGCCAGCAGCGAAACAGGGTTCGCAGATACGCAGTATTTT. Its translation: CASSETGFADTQYF. The gene calls are TRBV2 and TRBJ2-3, with a weak D call TRBD1 (6 bases). The V and J ends lost 6 bases and 4 bases respectively, with 14 bases between them. Per germline, CDR1 SNHLY and CDR2 FYNNEI. The CDR3 has 14 amino acids. The entire variable domain, with the rest obtained from reference TRBV2 and TRBJ2-3, is as follows: EPEVTQTPSHQVTQMGQEVILRCVPISNHLYFYWYRQILGQKVEFLVSFYNNEISEKSEIFDDQFSVERPDGSNFTLKIRSTKLEDSAMYFCASSETGFADTQYFGPGTRLTVL.